The rows below give T cell receptor beta chains drawn from one sample of a study of blood T cell repertoires in COVID-19. Assay used: immunoSEQ multiplex PCR; TCRdb lists only in-frame clones, some missing. The profile shows approximately 75,000 clones, about 70% of them singletons. Sequencing was performed on peripheral blood. Receptors were obtained from a woman older than 75 with active or convalescent COVID-19. Both conserved end residues are part of each CDR3. The D gene is left open where the match is weak. Some rows mark clone size as missing; the rest say once, few, many or name a class of expanded clone.

>TRBJ1-1|TRBD1|-|TRBV7-9
CASSLRQGSFSEAFF
TGTGCCAGCAGCTTGCGACAGGGAAGTTTCTCTGAAGCTTTCTTT
>TRBJ2-7|-|few|TRBV7-2
CASSLVPQNYEQYF
TGTGCCAGCAGCTTAGTCCCACAGAACTACGAGCAGTACTTC
>TRBJ1-1|-|few|TRBV7-9
CASSLRREPLWGTEAFF
TGTGCCAGCAGCCTCCGACGGGAACCGCTTTGGGGCACTGAAGCTTTCTTT
>TRBJ2-7|-|few|TRBV29-1
CSVEGGRGYEQYF
TGCAGCGTTGAAGGGGGAAGGGGGTACGAGCAGTACTTC
>TRBJ2-5|-|-|TRBV11-3
CASSLGGEETQYF
TGTGCCAGCAGCTTAGGGGGGGAAGAGACCCAGTACTTC
>TRBJ2-5|-|-|TRBV9
CASSVRSGSQKETQYF
TGTGCCAGCAGCGTACGGTCCGGGTCCCAGAAAGAGACCCAGTACTTC
>TRBJ2-7|TRBD1|once|TRBV9
CASSLRTGPGEQYF
TGTGCCAGCAGCCTACGGACAGGGCCCGGCGAGCAGTACTTC
>TRBJ1-5|-|-|TRBV6-5
CASSSGFLQPQHF
TGTGCCAGCAGTTCAGGGTTTCTTCAGCCCCAGCATTTT
>TRBJ2-5|-|once|TRBV7-8
CASSSGRLGGEETQYF
TGTGCCAGCAGCTCGGGGAGACTGGGCGGGGAGGAGACCCAGTACTTC
>TRBJ2-7|-|-|TRBV12-3/TRBV12-4
CASSLFQGYEQYF
TGTGCCAGCAGTTTATTCCAGGGCTACGAGCAGTACTTC
>TRBJ2-1|-|-|TRBV18
CASSASGENNEQFF
TGTGCCAGCTCCGCATCCGGGGAAAACAATGAGCAGTTCTTC
>TRBJ1-2|TRBD1|-|TRBV6-2/TRBV6-3
CASSRAMTGGYGYTF
TGTGCCAGCAGTCGGGCTATGACAGGGGGCTATGGCTACACCTTC
>TRBJ2-3|TRBD2|-|TRBV11-3
CASSLGGNTDTQYF
TGTGCCAGCAGCTTGGGGGGGAACACAGATACGCAGTATTTT
>TRBJ2-7|TRBD1|-|TRBV5-6
CASSRGTGGSYEQYF
TGTGCCAGCAGCCGCGGGACAGGGGGCTCCTACGAGCAGTACTTC
>TRBJ2-1|-|-|TRBV28
CASSLMEVGHEQFF
TGTGCCAGCAGTTTAATGGAGGTTGGACATGAGCAGTTCTTC
>TRBJ1-4|-|once|TRBV30
CAWSVSRVEKLFF
TGTGCCTGGAGTGTATCCAGGGTGGAAAAACTGTTTTTT
>TRBJ1-4|-|-|TRBV7-2
CASSLDWTVLDEKLFF
TGTGCCAGCAGCTTAGACTGGACAGTTTTGGATGAAAAACTGTTTTTT
>TRBJ2-7|-|few|TRBV6-6
CASTQIPTYEQYF
TGTGCCAGCACGCAGATACCCACCTACGAGCAGTACTTC
>TRBJ1-4|-|-|TRBV7-9
CASSSRTETNEKLFF
TGTGCCAGCAGCTCTAGGACAGAAACTAATGAAAAACTGTTTTTT
>TRBJ1-2|TRBD1|-|TRBV6-5
CASSRGGIGYGYTF
TGTGCCAGCAGCCGAGGGGGCATAGGGTATGGCTACACCTTC
>TRBJ2-3|TRBD2|-|TRBV7-9
CASRPRTSGNTDTQYF
TGTGCCAGCAGACCCCGGACTAGCGGGAACACAGATACGCAGTATTTT
>TRBJ2-3|TRBD1|-|TRBV24-1
CATSPGWGTASTDTQYF
TGTGCCACCAGTCCTGGTTGGGGGACAGCTAGCACAGATACGCAGTATTTT
>TRBJ2-5|TRBD2|-|TRBV7-2
CASSQSGGLETQYF
TGTGCCAGCAGCCAAAGCGGGGGTTTGGAGACCCAGTACTTC
>TRBJ1-4|-|-|TRBV4-3
CASSQDRGQLWEKLFF
TGCGCCAGCAGCCAAGATAGGGGCCAACTGTGGGAAAAACTGTTTTTT
>TRBJ2-5|TRBD2|-|TRBV2
CASSDSGLAKETQYF
TGTGCCAGCAGTGATTCTGGACTAGCTAAAGAGACCCAGTACTTC
>TRBJ2-3|-|-|TRBV7-2
CASSSPTDNTDTQYF
TGTGCCAGCAGCTCCCCGACAGATAACACAGATACGCAGTATTTT
>TRBJ1-1|TRBD1|few|TRBV27
CASRTGPEAFF
TGTGCCAGCCGGACAGGACCTGAAGCTTTCTTT
>TRBJ1-6|-|-|TRBV10-3
CAFWVGVGGYSPLHF
TGTGCCTTCTGGGTGGGGGTGGGGGGTTATTCACCCCTCCACTTT
>TRBJ2-5|-|-|TRBV7-2
CASREADRETQYF
TGTGCCAGCAGGGAAGCGGACCGAGAGACCCAGTACTTC
>TRBJ1-5|-|-|TRBV7-8
CASSHYRIPLHQPQHF
TGTGCCAGCAGCCATTACAGGATCCCACTGCATCAGCCCCAGCATTTT
>TRBJ2-7|-|-|TRBV7-2
CASSLNRAYEQYF
TGTGCCAGCAGCTTAAACAGGGCCTACGAGCAGTACTTC
>TRBJ2-5|-|-|TRBV5-1
CASSVAGSQETQYF
TGCGCCAGCAGCGTTGCGGGGTCCCAAGAGACCCAGTACTTC
>TRBJ1-2|-|-|TRBV30
CAWSQGPGYTF
TGTGCCTGGAGTCAGGGGCCTGGCTACACCTTC
>TRBJ1-2|TRBD1|-|TRBV3-1/TRBV3-2
CASSEGDSLNYGYTF
TGTGCCAGCAGCGAGGGGGACAGCCTCAACTATGGCTACACCTTC
>TRBJ1-1|-|-|TRBV6-2/TRBV6-3
CASSINQDSEAFF
TGTGCCAGCAGTATTAACCAGGACAGTGAAGCTTTCTTT
>TRBJ2-1|TRBD1|once|TRBV6-4
CASSASPGTGYNEQFF
TGTGCCAGCAGTGCTTCTCCCGGGACAGGCTACAATGAGCAGTTCTTC
>TRBJ2-3|-|-|TRBV24-1
CATSATSRTDTQYF
TGTGCCACCAGTGCAACTAGCCGCACAGATACGCAGTATTTT
>TRBJ1-5|TRBD1|few|TRBV2
CASSERRARTGGSDQPQHF
TGTGCCAGCAGTGAAAGGAGGGCTCGGACAGGGGGTTCGGATCAGCCCCAGCATTTT
>TRBJ1-5|-|-|TRBV19
CASSISSSNQPQHF
TGTGCCAGTAGTATATCTTCCAGCAATCAGCCCCAGCATTTT
>TRBJ1-1|TRBD1|-|TRBV28
CASSLTGQGRPEAFF
TGTGCCAGCAGTTTGACGGGACAGGGCAGACCTGAAGCTTTCTTT
>TRBJ2-4|-|-|TRBV6-6
CASSQPEGGQALQNIQYF
TGTGCCAGCAGTCAACCCGAAGGGGGACAAGCGCTCCAAAACATTCAGTACTTC